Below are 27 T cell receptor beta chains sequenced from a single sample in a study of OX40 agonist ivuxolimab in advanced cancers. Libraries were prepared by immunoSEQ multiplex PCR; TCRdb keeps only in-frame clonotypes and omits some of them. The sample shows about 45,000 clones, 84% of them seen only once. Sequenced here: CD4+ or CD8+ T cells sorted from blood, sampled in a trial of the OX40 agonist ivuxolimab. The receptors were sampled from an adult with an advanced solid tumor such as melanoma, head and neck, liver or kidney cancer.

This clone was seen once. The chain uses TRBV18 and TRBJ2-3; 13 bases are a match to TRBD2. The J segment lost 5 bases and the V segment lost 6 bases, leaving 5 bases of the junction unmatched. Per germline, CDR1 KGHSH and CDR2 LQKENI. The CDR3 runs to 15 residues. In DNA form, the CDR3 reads TGTGCCAGCTCCCGGACTAGCGGGAGCCAAGATACGCAGTATTTT. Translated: CASSRTSGSQDTQYF.

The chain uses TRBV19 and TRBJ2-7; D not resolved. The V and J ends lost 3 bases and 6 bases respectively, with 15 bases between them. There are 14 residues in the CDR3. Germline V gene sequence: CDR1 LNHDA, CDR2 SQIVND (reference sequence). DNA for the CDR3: TGTGCCAGTAGTATTTCCCTCTCAAGGATCGAGCAGTACTTC. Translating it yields CASSISLSRIEQYF. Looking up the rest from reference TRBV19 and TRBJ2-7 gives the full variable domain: DGGITQSPKYLFRKEGQNVTLSCEQNLNHDAMYWYRQDPGQGLRLIYYSQIVNDFQKGDIAEGYSVSREKKESFPLTVTSAQKNPTAFYLCASSISLSRIEQYFGPGTRLTVT.

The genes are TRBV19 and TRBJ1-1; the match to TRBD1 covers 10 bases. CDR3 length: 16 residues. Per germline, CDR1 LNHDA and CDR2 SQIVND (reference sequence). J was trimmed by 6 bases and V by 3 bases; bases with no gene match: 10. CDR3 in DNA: TGTGCCAGTAGTATTGGGGCTGGACAGGGGGGCGCTGAAGCTTTCTTT. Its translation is CASSIGAGQGGAEAFF.

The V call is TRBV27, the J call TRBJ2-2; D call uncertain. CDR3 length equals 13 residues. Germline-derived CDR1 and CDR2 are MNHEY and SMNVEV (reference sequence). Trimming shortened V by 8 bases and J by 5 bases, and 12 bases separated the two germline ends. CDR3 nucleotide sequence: TGTGCCAGCCTCCCTTTCGGTACCGGGGAGCTGTTTTTT. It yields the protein CASLPFGTGELFF.

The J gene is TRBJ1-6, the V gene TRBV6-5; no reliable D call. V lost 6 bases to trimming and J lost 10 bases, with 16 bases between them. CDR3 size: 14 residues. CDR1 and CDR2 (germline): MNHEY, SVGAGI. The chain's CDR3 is CASRRAFGDSPLHF. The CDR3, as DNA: TGTGCCAGCAGGCGGGCCTTTGGAGACTCACCCCTCCACTTT.

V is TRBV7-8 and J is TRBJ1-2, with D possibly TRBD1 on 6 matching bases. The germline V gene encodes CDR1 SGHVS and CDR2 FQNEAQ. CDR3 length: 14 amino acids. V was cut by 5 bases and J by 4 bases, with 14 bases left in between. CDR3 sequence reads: CASSVRGTLYGYTF. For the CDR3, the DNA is TGTGCCAGCAGCGTTCGCGGGACACTCTATGGCTACACCTTC.

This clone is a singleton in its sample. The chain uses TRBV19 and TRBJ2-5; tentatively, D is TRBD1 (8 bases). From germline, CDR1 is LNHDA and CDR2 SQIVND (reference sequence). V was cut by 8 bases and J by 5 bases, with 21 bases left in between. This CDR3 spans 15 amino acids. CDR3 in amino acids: CASSALATGVETQYF. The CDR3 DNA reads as TGTGCCAGTTCAGCACTAGCGACAGGGGTTGAGACCCAGTACTTC.

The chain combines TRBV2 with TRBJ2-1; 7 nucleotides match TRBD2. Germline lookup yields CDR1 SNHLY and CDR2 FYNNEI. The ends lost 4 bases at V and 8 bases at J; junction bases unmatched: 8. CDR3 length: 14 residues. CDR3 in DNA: TGTGCCAGCAGTGGACTAGCAATGGGCGATGAGCAGTTCTTC. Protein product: CASSGLAMGDEQFF.

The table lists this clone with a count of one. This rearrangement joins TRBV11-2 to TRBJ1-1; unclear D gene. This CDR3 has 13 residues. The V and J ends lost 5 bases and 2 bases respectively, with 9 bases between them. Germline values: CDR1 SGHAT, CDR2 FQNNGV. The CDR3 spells CASSPRDNTEAFF. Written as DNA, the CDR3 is TGTGCCAGCAGCCCGAGGGATAACACTGAAGCTTTCTTT.

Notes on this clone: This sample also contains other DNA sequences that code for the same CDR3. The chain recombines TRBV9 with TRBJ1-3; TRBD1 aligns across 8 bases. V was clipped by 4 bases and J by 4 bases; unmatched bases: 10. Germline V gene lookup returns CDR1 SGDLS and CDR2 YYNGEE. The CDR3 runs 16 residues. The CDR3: CASSLGQGLGGNTIYF. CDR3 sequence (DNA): TGTGCCAGCAGCTTAGGACAGGGATTAGGAGGAAACACCATATATTTT.

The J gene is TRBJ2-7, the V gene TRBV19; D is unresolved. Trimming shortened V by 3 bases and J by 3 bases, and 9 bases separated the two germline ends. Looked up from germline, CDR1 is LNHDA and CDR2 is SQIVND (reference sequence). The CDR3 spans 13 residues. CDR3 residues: CASSIGARYEQYF. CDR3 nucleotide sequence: TGTGCCAGTAGTATTGGCGCACGCTACGAGCAGTACTTC.

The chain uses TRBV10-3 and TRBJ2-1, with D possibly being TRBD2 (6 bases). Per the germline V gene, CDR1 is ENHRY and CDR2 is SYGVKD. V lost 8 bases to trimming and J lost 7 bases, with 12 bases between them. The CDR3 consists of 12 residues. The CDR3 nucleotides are TGTGCCATCGGGACTGAAATAAATGAGCAGTTCTTC. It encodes CAIGTEINEQFF.

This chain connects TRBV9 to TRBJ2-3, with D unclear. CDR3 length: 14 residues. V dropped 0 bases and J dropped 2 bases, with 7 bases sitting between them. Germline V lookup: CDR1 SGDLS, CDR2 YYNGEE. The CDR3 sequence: CASSVAQVTDTQYF. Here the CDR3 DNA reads TGTGCCAGCAGCGTAGCTCAGGTCACAGATACGCAGTATTTT.

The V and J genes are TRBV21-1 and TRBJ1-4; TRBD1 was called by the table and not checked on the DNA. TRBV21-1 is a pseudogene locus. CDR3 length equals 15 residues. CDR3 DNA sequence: TGTGCCAGCAGCAAACAGGACAAACCTAATGAAAAACTGTTTTTT. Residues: CASSKQDKPNEKLFF.

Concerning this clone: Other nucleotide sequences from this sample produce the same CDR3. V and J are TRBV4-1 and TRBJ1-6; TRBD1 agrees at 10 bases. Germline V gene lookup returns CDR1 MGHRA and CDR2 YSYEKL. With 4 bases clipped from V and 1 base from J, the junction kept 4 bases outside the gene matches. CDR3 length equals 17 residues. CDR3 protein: CASSRDRGQSYNSPLHF. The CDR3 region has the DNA TGCGCCAGCAGCCGGGACAGGGGACAATCCTATAATTCACCCCTCCACTTT.

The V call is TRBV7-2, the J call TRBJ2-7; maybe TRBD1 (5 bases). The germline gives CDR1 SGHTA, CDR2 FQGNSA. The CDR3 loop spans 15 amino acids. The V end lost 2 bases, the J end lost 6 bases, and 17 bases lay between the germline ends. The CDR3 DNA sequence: TGTGCCAGCAGCTTATTAGGGGCCACGACGGCCGAGCAGTACTTC. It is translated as CASSLLGATTAEQYF.

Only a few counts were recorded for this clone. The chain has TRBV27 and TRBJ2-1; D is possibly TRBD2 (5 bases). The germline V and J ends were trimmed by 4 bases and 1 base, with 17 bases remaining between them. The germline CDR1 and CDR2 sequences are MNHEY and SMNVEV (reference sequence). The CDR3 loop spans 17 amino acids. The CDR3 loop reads CASSSASFSGSYNEQFF. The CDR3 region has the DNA TGTGCCAGCAGTTCGGCTAGTTTCTCGGGGTCCTACAATGAGCAGTTCTTC.

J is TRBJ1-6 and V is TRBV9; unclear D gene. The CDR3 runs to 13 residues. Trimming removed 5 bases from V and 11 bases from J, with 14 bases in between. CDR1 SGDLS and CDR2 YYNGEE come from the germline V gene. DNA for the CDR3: TGTGCCAGCAGTGCTATTCCGGACCCACCCCTCCACTTT. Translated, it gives CASSAIPDPPLHF.

CDR3 in DNA: TGTGCCAGCAGCCAAGGGACAGGGGGTCCCTACGAGCAGTACTTC. Translating gives CASSQGTGGPYEQYF. This sequence joins TRBV14 and TRBJ2-7, with 10 positions matching TRBD1. This CDR3 comprises 15 residues. The germline gives CDR1 SGHDN, CDR2 FVKESK. With V trimmed by 1 base and J by 2 bases, 2 bases remained unmatched. The full variable domain, rest sourced from reference TRBV14 and TRBJ2-7, is EAGVTQFPSHSVIEKGQTVTLRCDPISGHDNLYWYRRVMGKEIKFLLHFVKESKQDESGMPNNRFLAERTGGTYSTLKVQPAELEDSGVYFCASSQGTGGPYEQYFGPGTRLTVT.

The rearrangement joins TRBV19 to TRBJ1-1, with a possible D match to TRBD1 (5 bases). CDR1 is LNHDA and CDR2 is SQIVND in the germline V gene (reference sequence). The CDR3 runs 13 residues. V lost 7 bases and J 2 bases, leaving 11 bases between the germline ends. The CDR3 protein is CASKAGINTEAFF. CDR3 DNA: TGTGCCAGTAAGGCAGGGATTAACACTGAAGCTTTCTTT.

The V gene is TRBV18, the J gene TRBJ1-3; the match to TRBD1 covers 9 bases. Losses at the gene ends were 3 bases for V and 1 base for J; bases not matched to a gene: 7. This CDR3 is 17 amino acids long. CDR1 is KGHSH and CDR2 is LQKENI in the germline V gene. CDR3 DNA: TGTGCCAGCTCACCCTCAGGACAGGGGACTTCTGGAAACACCATATATTTT. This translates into CASSPSGQGTSGNTIYF. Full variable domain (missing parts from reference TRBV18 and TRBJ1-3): NAGVMQNPRHLVRRRGQEARLRCSPMKGHSHVYWYRQLPEEGLKFMVYLQKENIIDESGMPKERFSAEFPKEGPSILRIQQVVRGDSAAYFCASSPSGQGTSGNTIYFGEGSWLTVV.

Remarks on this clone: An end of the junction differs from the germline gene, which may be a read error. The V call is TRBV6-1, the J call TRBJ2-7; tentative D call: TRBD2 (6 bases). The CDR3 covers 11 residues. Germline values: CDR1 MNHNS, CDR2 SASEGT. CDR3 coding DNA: TGTGCCAGCAGTGAGGGGGACTGGACCAACTTC. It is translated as CASSEGDWTNF.

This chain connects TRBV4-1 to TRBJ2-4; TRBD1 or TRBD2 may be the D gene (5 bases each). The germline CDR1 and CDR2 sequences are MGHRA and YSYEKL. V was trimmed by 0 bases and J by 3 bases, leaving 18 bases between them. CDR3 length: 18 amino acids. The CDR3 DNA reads TGCGCCAGCAGCCAAGATCCGACAGTGACGAGGGTCAAAAACATTCAGTACTTC. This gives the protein CASSQDPTVTRVKNIQYF.

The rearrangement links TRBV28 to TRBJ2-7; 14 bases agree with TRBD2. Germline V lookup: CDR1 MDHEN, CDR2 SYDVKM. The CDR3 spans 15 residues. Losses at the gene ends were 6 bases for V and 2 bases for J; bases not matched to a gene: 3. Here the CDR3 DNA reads TGTGCCAGCAGAATGACTAGCGGGAGGGCCTACGAGCAGTACTTC. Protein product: CASRMTSGRAYEQYF.

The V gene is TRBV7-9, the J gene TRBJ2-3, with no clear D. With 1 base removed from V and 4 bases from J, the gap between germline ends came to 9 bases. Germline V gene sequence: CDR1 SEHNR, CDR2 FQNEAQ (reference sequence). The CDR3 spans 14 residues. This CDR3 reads CASSLEKVSDTQYF. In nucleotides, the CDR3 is TGTGCCAGCAGCTTAGAAAAGGTTTCAGATACGCAGTATTTT.

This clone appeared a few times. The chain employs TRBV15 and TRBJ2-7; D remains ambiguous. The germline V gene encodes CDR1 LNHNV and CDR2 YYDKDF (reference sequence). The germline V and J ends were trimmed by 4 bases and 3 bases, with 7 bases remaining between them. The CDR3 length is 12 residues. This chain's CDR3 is CATSTGYYEQYF. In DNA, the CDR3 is TGTGCCACCAGCACCGGATACTACGAGCAGTACTTC.

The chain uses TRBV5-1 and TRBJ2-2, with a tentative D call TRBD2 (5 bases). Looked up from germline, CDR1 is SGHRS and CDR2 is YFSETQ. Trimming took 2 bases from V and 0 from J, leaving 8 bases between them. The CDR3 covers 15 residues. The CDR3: CASSFAGTNTGELFF. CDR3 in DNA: TGCGCCAGCAGCTTCGCGGGTACGAACACCGGGGAGCTGTTTTTT.